This entry features one TCR beta chain sequence. Repertoires were generated with immunoSEQ multiplex PCR, while TCRdb's copy carries only in-frame clones and drops some. The data contain about 520,000 clones, 80% to 90% of them singletons. This entry is derived from a study of blood T cell repertoires in COVID-19. For the study at large: Some COVID-19 samples were acute and others convalescent; all came from the United States, Italy and Spain.

CDR1 and CDR2 (germline): SGDLS, YYNGEE. V was trimmed by 0 bases and J by 3 bases, leaving 15 bases between them. This CDR3 is 16 amino acids long. V usage is TRBV9 and J usage is TRBJ2-5; maybe TRBD2 (6 bases). Sequencing was performed on peripheral blood. This receptor was identified in a human donor in a cohort sampled during active COVID-19. In nucleotides, the CDR3 is TGTGCCAGCAGCGTAGGGGCTAGCGAAGTTGAAGAGACCCAGTACTTC. The encoded protein is CASSVGASEVEETQYF.